The sequence of this T cell receptor (beta chain) was determined in a study of a mutant IDH1 vaccine in newly diagnosed glioma. As for the study in general: Among treated patients, about 60% were male and approximately 40% female, and mean age was about 39 years. Those enrolled had earlier been treated with radiotherapy, temozolomide, or both, mostly both.

Sequenced by immunoSEQ multiplex PCR; TCRdb stores in-frame clones only, minus some. Of around 54,000 clones listed, under 85% are singletons. This clone was observed once. No antigen is known for it. CDR1 and CDR2 (germline): SGHTA, FQGNSA. The V end lost 5 bases, the J end lost 11 bases, and 13 bases lay between the germline ends. This CDR3 has 12 amino acids. The time point here: week 47, end of study. In the vaccine, a single dose held 300 ug of the mutant IDH1 20-mer peptide, along with topical imiquimod. New WHO grade 3 or 4 IDH1-mutant, ATRX-lost astrocytomas were present in all donors. The rearrangement joins TRBV7-2 to TRBJ2-1; D may be TRBD1 (5 bases). Sequenced here: PBMCs, sampled from a glioma patient whose treatment included an IDH1 peptide vaccine. This TCR was recovered from a woman between 45 and 60 years old with glioma. Here the CDR3 reads CASSGTGVKQFF. The CDR3 DNA follows: TGTGCCAGCAGCGGAACAGGTGTCAAGCAGTTCTTC.